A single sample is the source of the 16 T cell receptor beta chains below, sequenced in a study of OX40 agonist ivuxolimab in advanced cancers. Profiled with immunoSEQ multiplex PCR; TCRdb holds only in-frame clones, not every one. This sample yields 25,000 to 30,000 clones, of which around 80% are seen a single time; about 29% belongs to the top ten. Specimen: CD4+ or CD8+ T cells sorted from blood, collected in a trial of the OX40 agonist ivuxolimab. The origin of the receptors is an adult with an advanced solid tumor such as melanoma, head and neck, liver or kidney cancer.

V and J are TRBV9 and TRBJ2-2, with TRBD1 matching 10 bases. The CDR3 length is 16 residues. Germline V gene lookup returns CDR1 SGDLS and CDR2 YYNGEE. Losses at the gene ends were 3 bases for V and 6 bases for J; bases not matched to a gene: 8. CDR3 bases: TGTGCCAGCAGCGCCACCGGGACAGGGGATGCCGGGGAGCTGTTTTTT. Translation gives CASSATGTGDAGELFF. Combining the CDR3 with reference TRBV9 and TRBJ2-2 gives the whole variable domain DSGVTQTPKHLITATGQRVTLRCSPRSGDLSVYWYQQSLDQGLQFLIQYYNGEERAKGNILERFSAQQFPDLHSELNLSSLELGDSALYFCASSATGTGDAGELFFGEGSRLTVL.

The CDR3 spells CASSGQGGGRETQYF. DNA of the CDR3: TGTGCCAGCAGCGGACAAGGTGGGGGGCGAGAGACCCAGTACTTC. The V gene is TRBV9, the J gene TRBJ2-5, with D perhaps assigned TRBD1 or TRBD2 (6 bases each). V gave up 3 bases and J gave up 4 bases, with 16 bases separating them. The CDR3 loop spans 15 amino acids. Germline CDR1 reads SGDLS; CDR2 reads YYNGEE.

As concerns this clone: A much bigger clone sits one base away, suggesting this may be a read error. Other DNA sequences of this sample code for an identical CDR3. The CDR3 sequence is CASSYSTDETQYF. The CDR3 nucleotides read TGTGCTAGCAGTTACTCAACCGATGAGACCCAGTACTTC. The rearrangement links TRBV6-5 to TRBJ2-5; no clear D gene. The CDR3 loop spans 13 amino acids. The V gene's germline CDR1 is MNHEY and CDR2 SVGAGI.

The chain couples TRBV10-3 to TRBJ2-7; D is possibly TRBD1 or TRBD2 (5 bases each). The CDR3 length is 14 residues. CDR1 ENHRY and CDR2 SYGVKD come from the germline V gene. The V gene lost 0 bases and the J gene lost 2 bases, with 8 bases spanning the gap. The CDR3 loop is CAISESRGAYEQYF. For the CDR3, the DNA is TGTGCCATCAGTGAGTCTCGGGGCGCCTACGAGCAGTACTTC.

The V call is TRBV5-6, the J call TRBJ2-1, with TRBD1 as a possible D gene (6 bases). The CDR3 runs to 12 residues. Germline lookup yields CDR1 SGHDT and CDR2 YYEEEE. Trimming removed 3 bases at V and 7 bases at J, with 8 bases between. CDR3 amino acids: CASSSQGNEQFF. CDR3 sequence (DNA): TGTGCCAGCAGCTCCCAGGGGAATGAGCAGTTCTTC.

The CDR3 DNA follows: TGTGCCAGCAGCCCTGGGGGGGAACAGCCCCAGCATTTT. Its protein product is CASSPGGEQPQHF. The chain employs TRBV7-9 and TRBJ1-5; maybe TRBD1 (5 bases). Trimming left V 5 bases short and J 7 bases short, with 12 bases between. Germline lookup yields CDR1 SEHNR and CDR2 FQNEAQ (reference sequence). This CDR3 contains 13 residues.

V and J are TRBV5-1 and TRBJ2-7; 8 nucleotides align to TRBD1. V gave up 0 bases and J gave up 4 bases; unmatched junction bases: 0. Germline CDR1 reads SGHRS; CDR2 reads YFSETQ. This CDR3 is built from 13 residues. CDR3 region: CASSLGTGYEQYF. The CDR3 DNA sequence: TGCGCCAGCAGCTTGGGGACAGGGTACGAGCAGTACTTC.

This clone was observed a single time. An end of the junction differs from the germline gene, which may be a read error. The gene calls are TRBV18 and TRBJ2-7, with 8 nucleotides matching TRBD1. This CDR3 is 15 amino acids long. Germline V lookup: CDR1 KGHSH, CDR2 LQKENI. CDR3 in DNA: TGTGCCAGCGCACCGAGGACAGGGACACTCTTCGAGCAGTACTTC. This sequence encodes CASAPRTGTLFEQYF. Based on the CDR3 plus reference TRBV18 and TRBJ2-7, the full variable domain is NAGVMQNPRHLVRRRGQEARLRCSPMKGHSHVYWYRQLPEEGLKFMVYLQKENIIDESGMPKERFSAEFPKEGPSILRIQQVVRGDSAAYFCASAPRTGTLFEQYFGPGTRLTVT.

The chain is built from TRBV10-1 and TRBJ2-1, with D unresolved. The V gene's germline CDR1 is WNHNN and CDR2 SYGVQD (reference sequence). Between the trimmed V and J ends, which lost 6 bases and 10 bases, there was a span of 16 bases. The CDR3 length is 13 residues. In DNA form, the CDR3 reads TGCGCCAGCAGCAAAGACGGCCCCTGCGAGCAGTTCTTC. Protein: CASSKDGPCEQFF.

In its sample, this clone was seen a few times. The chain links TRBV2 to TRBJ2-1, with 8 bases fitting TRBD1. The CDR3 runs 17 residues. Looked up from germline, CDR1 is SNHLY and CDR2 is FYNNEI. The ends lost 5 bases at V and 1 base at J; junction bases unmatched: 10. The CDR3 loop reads CASSTNPRDRSYNEQFF. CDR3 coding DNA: TGTGCCAGCAGTACCAATCCCCGGGACAGGTCCTACAATGAGCAGTTCTTC.

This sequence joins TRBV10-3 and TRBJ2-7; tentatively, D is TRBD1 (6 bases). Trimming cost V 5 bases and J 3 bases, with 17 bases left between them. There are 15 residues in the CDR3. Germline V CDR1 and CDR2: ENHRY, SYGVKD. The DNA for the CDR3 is TGTGCCATCAGTCAAAGGACAGAGGGTATCTACGAGCAGTACTTC. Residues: CAISQRTEGIYEQYF.

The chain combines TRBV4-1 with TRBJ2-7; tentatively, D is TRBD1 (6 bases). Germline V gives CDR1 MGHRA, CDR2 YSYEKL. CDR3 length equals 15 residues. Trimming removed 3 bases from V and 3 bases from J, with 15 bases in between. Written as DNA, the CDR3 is TGCGCCAGCAGCCATATGGCAGGGGCCGGCTACGAGCAGTACTTC. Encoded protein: CASSHMAGAGYEQYF.

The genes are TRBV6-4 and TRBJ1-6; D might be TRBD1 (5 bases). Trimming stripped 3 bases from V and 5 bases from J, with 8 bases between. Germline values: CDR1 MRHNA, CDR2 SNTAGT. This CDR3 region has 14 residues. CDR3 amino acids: CASSEGPNNSPLHF. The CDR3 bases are TGTGCCAGCAGTGAGGGACCGAATAATTCACCCCTCCACTTT.

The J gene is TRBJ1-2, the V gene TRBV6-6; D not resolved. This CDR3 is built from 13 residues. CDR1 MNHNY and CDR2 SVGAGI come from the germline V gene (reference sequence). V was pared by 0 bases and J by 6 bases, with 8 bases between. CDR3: CASSYSRQDGYTF. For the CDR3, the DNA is TGTGCCAGCAGTTACTCGAGGCAGGATGGCTACACCTTC.

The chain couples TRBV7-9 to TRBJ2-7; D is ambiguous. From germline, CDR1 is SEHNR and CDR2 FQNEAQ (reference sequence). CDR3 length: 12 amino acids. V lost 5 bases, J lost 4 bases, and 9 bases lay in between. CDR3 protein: CASSRDKYEQYF. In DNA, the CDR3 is TGTGCCAGCAGCCGAGACAAGTACGAGCAGTACTTC. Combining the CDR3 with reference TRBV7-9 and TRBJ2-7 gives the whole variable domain DTGVSQNPRHKITKRGQNVTFRCDPISEHNRLYWYRQTLGQGPEFLTYFQNEAQLEKSRLLSDRFSAERPKGSFSTLEIQRTEQGDSAMYLCASSRDKYEQYFGPGTRLTVT.

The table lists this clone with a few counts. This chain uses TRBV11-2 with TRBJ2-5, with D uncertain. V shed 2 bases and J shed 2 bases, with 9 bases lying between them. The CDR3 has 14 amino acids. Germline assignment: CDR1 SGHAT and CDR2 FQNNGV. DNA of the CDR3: TGTGCCAGCAGCTTACATGGATTACAAGAGACCCAGTACTTC. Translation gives CASSLHGLQETQYF.